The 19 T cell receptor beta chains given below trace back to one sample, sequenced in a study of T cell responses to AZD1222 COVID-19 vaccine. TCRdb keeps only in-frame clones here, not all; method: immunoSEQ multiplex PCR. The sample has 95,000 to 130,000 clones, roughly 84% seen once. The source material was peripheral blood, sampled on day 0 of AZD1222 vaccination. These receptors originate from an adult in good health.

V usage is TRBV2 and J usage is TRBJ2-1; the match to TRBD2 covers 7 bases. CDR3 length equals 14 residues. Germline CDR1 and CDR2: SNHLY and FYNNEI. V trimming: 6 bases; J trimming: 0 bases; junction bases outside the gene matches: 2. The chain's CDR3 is CASRGGSSYNEQFF. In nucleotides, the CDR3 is TGTGCCAGCAGGGGGGGGAGCTCCTACAATGAGCAGTTCTTC.

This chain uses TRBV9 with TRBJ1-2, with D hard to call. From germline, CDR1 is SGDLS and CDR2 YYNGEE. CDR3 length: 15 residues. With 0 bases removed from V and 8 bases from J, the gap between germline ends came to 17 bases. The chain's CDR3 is CASSVAGSPAMGYTF. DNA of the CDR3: TGTGCCAGCAGCGTAGCAGGCAGTCCCGCAATGGGCTACACCTTC. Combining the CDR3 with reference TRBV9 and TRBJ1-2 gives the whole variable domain DSGVTQTPKHLITATGQRVTLRCSPRSGDLSVYWYQQSLDQGLQFLIQYYNGEERAKGNILERFSAQQFPDLHSELNLSSLELGDSALYFCASSVAGSPAMGYTFGSGTRLTVV.

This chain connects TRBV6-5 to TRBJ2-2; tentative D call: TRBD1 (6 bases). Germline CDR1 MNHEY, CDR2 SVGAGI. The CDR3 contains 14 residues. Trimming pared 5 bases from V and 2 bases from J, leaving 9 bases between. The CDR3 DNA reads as TGTGCCAGCAGTCGGGACATCAACACCGGGGAGCTGTTTTTT. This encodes CASSRDINTGELFF.

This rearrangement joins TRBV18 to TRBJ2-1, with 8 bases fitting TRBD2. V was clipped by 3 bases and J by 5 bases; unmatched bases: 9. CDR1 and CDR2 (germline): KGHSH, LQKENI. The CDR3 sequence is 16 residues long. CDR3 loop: CASSPFTSGFDNEQFF. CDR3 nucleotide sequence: TGTGCCAGCTCACCCTTTACTAGCGGCTTTGACAATGAGCAGTTCTTC.

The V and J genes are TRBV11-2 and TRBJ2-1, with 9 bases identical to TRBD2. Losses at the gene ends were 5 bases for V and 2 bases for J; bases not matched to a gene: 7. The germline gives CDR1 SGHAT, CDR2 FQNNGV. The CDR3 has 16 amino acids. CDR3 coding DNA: TGTGCCAGCAGCCTCTTGACTAGCGGAACCTACAATGAGCAGTTCTTC. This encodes CASSLLTSGTYNEQFF.

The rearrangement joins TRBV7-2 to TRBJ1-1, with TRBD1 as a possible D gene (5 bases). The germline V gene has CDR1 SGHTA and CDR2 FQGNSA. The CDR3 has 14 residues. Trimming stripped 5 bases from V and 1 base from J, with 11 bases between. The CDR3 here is CASSPGTANTEAFF. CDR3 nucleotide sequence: TGTGCCAGCAGCCCCGGGACCGCGAACACTGAAGCTTTCTTT.

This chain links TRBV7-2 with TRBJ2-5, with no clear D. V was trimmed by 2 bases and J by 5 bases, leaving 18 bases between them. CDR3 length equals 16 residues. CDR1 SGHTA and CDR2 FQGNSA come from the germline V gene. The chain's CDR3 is CASSLFTSLSTETQYF. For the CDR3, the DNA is TGTGCCAGCAGCTTATTTACCTCCCTAAGTACGGAGACCCAGTACTTC.

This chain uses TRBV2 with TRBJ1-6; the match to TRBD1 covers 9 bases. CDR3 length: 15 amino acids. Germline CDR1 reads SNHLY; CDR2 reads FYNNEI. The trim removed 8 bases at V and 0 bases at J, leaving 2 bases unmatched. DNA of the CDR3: TGTGCCAGCCGGGACAGGGCCTCCTATAATTCACCCCTCCACTTT. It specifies CASRDRASYNSPLHF.

The CDR3 is CASSQSGNEQFF. The CDR3 nucleotides are TGTGCCAGCAGCCAGAGCGGGAATGAGCAGTTCTTC. The rearrangement joins TRBV3-1 (or the pseudogene TRBV3-2) to TRBJ2-1; D may be TRBD2 (6 bases). The V end was cut by 3 bases, the J end by 7 bases, with 7 bases between. Germline CDR1 is LGHDT and CDR2 is YNNKEL (reference sequence). There are 12 residues in the CDR3.

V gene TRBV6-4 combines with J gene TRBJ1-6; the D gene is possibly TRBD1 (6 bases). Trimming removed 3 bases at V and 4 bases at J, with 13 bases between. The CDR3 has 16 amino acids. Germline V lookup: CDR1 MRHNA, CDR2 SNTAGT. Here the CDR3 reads CASSERGQGYNSPLHF. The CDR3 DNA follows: TGTGCCAGCAGTGAGCGTGGGCAGGGGTATAATTCACCCCTCCACTTT.

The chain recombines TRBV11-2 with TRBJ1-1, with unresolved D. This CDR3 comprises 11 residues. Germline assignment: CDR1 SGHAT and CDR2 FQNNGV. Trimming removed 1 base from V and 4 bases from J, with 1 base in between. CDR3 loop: CASSLATEAFF. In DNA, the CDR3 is TGTGCCAGCAGCTTAGCCACTGAAGCTTTCTTT.

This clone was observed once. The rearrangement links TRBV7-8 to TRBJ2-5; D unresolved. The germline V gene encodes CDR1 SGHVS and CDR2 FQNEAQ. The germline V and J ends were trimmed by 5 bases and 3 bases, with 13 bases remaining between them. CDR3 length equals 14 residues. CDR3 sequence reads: CASSPPVGKETQYF. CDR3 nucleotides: TGTGCCAGCAGCCCCCCCGTGGGGAAAGAGACCCAGTACTTC.

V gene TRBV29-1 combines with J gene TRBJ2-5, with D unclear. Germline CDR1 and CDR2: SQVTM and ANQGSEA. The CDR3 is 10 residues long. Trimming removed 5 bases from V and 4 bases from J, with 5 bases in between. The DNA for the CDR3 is TGCAGCGTTTACCTAGAGACCCAGTACTTC. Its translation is CSVYLETQYF.

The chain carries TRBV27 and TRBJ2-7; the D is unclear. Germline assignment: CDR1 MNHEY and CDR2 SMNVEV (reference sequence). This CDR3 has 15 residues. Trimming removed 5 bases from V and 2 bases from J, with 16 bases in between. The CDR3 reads CASSHRLVGPYEQYF. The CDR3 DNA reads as TGTGCCAGCAGTCATCGACTCGTAGGTCCCTACGAGCAGTACTTC.

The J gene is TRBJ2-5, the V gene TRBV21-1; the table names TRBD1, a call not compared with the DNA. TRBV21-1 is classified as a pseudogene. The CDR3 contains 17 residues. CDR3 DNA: TGTGCCAGCAGCAAAGCGACCCCGGGACAGCAACAAGAGACCCAGTACTTC. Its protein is CASSKATPGQQQETQYF.

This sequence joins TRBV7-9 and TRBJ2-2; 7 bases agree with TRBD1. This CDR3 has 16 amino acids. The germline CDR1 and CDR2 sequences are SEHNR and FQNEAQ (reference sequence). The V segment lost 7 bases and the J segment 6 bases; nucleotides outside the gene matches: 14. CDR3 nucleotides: TGTGCCAGCACCAATCAAGACAGGGCACGGGCCGGGGAGCTGTTTTTT. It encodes CASTNQDRARAGELFF. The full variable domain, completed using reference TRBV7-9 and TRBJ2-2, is DTGVSQNPRHKITKRGQNVTFRCDPISEHNRLYWYRQTLGQGPEFLTYFQNEAQLEKSRLLSDRFSAERPKGSFSTLEIQRTEQGDSAMYLCASTNQDRARAGELFFGEGSRLTVL.

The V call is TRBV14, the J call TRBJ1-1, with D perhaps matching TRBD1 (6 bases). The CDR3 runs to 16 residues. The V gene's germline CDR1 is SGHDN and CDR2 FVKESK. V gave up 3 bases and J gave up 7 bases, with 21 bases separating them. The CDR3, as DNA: TGTGCCAGCAGCCACCGGATGGACAGTAAGGGGATTGAAGCTTTCTTT. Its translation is CASSHRMDSKGIEAFF.

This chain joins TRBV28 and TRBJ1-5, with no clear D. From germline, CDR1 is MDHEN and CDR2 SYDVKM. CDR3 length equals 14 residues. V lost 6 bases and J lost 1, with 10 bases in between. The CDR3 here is CASSLPVSNQPQHF. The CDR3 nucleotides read TGTGCCAGCAGCCTGCCGGTAAGCAATCAGCCCCAGCATTTT. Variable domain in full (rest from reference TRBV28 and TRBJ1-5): DVKVTQSSRYLVKRTGEKVFLECVQDMDHENMFWYRQDPGLGLRLIYFSYDVKMKEKGDIPEGYSVSREKKERFSLILESASTNQTSMYLCASSLPVSNQPQHFGDGTRLSIL.

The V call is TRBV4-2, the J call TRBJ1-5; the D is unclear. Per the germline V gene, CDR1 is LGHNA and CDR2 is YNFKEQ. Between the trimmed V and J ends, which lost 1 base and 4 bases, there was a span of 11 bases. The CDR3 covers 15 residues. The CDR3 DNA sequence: TGTGCCAGCAGCCAAGGTATGTCCCAGAATCAGCCCCAGCATTTT. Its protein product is CASSQGMSQNQPQHF.